In this sample, the clone carrying this TCR beta chain turned up a few times. Its antigen is not known. The sample is drawn from a study of cytomegalovirus exposure and HLA in healthy donors. PCR primers comprised 60 Vbeta and 13 Jbeta primers. Here immunoSEQ multiplex PCR was the method, and the copy in TCRdb shows in-frame clones only, minus some. In the table there are approximately 170,000 clones, 80% of which are singletons. Study-wide results and caveats: When analyzed later, a missense DCLRE1C variant was found to be linked to TCR beta V- and J-gene trimming. Later analysis placed DRB1 highest and HLA-C lowest in TCR association rates, which differed by HLA locus. Being productive about 87% or about 30% of the time was typical of most TCR beta V segments in an earlier analysis.

This clonotype originated in a woman in her forties or fifties in good health and CMV-seropositive. The specimen was PBMCs.

The CDR3 loop reads CASSLPGPNSPLHF. The CDR3 DNA follows: TGCGCCAGCAGCTTGCCAGGGCCTAATTCACCCCTCCACTTT. J is TRBJ1-6 and V is TRBV5-1, with a tentative D call TRBD1 (5 bases). From germline, CDR1 is SGHRS and CDR2 YFSETQ. The CDR3 sequence is 14 residues long. The V end was cut by 1 base, the J end by 6 bases, with 8 bases between. The full variable domain, in which reference TRBV5-1 and TRBJ1-6 provide the parts outside the CDR3, is KAGVTQTPRYLIKTRGQQVTLSCSPISGHRSVSWYQQTPGQGLQFLFEYFSETQRNKGNFPGRFSGRQFSNSRSEMNVSTLELGDSALYLCASSLPGPNSPLHFGNGTRLTVT.